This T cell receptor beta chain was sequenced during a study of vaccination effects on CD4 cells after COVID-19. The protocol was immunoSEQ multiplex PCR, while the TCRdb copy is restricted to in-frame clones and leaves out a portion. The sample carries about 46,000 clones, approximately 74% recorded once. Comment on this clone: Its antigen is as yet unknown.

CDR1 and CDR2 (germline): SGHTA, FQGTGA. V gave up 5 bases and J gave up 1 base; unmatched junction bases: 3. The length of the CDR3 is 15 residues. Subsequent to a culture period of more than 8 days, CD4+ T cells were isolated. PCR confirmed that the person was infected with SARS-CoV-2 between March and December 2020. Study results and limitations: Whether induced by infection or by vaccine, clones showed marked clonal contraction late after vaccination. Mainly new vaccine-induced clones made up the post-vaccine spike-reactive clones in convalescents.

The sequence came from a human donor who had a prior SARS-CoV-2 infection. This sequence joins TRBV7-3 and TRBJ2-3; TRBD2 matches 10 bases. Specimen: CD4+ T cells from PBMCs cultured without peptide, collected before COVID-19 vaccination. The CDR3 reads CASSPTSGGTDTQYF. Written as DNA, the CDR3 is TGTGCCAGCAGCCCAACTAGCGGGGGCACAGATACGCAGTATTTT.